Presented here are 10 T cell receptor beta chains from one specimen sequenced in a study of siplizumab effects on memory and regulatory T cells. Here immunoSEQ multiplex PCR was the method, and the copy in TCRdb shows in-frame clones only, minus some. This table has tens of thousands of clones, roughly nine tenths appearing once. The sequenced sample consisted of CD8+ T cells sorted from blood. The receptor set was obtained from a human donor in good health.

The chain recombines TRBV2 with TRBJ1-5; 10 nucleotides line up with TRBD1. Looked up from germline, CDR1 is SNHLY and CDR2 is FYNNEI. CDR3 size: 17 residues. V dropped 4 bases and J dropped 0; count of bases not matched to a gene: 6. The CDR3 DNA sequence: TGTGCCAGCAGTGTGTGGGGGGACAGGGGTAGCAATCAGCCCCAGCATTTT. Translation: CASSVWGDRGSNQPQHF.

The chain joins TRBV7-6 to TRBJ2-2, with a possible D match to TRBD1 (5 bases). Trimming stripped 2 bases from V and 4 bases from J, with 11 bases between. The CDR3 is made up of 15 amino acids. Germline V lookup: CDR1 SGHVS, CDR2 FNYEAQ. CDR3 sequence reads: CASSLWGTGTGELFF. The CDR3 nucleotides read TGTGCCAGCAGCTTATGGGGCACAGGCACCGGGGAGCTGTTTTTT. Full variable domain (outside the CDR3, taken from reference TRBV7-6 and TRBJ2-2): GAGVSQSPRYKVTKRGQDVALRCDPISGHVSLYWYRQALGQGPEFLTYFNYEAQQDKSGLPNDRFSAERPEGSISTLTIQRTEQRDSAMYRCASSLWGTGTGELFFGEGSRLTVL.

The V gene is TRBV6-1, the J gene TRBJ2-1; tentatively, D is TRBD2 (6 bases). The CDR3 runs 15 residues. The V gene's germline CDR1 is MNHNS and CDR2 SASEGT. V was cut by 3 bases and J by 5 bases, with 14 bases left in between. DNA for the CDR3: TGTGCCAGCAGTGAGGGAGGACACCTTCACAATGAGCAGTTCTTC. Translated, it gives CASSEGGHLHNEQFF.

This sequence joins TRBV7-3 and TRBJ2-7; no clear D. From germline, CDR1 is SGHTA and CDR2 FQGTGA. CDR3 length: 11 residues. V was cut by 2 bases and J by 4 bases, with 3 bases left in between. The CDR3 reads CASSLHYEQYF. The CDR3 DNA reads as TGTGCCAGCAGCTTACATTACGAGCAGTACTTC.

This clone was found a few times. The V gene is TRBV2, the J gene TRBJ2-5, with D tentatively TRBD1 (5 bases). The CDR3 loop spans 12 amino acids. Germline V gives CDR1 SNHLY, CDR2 FYNNEI. V was clipped by 11 bases and J by 2 bases, with 12 bases between them. The CDR3 region has the DNA TGTGCCCGTCAGGGTTTGCAAGAGACCCAGTACTTC. This gives the protein CARQGLQETQYF.

J is TRBJ2-3 and V is TRBV7-9; D is unclear. V was shortened by 0 bases and J by 2 bases, with 9 bases between the two germline ends. CDR3 length: 15 residues. Germline V CDR1 and CDR2: SEHNR, FQNEAQ (reference sequence). CDR3 DNA: TGTGCCAGCAGCTTAGCGGTCGAATTCACAGATACGCAGTATTTT. Its protein is CASSLAVEFTDTQYF.

This chain links TRBV7-9 with TRBJ1-1, with D unresolved. V shed 4 bases and J shed 1 base, with 10 bases lying between them. Germline V lookup: CDR1 SEHNR, CDR2 FQNEAQ (reference sequence). The CDR3 is 14 amino acids. The CDR3 DNA follows: TGTGCCAGCAGCTCATCGGCAGCGAACACTGAAGCTTTCTTT. Translated, it gives CASSSSAANTEAFF.

The chain carries TRBV19 and TRBJ1-6, with TRBD1 identical over 7 bases. The CDR3 consists of 16 residues. Germline V gene sequence: CDR1 LNHDA, CDR2 SQIVND (reference sequence). V lost 4 bases, J lost 3 bases, and 6 bases stayed unmatched. The CDR3 sequence is CASSKTGTNYNSPLHF. CDR3 sequence (DNA): TGTGCCAGTAGTAAGACAGGGACTAACTATAATTCACCCCTCCACTTT.

There are a few counts of this clone. This rearrangement joins TRBV7-2 to TRBJ2-7, with D perhaps TRBD2 (6 bases). Germline CDR1 reads SGHTA; CDR2 reads FQGNSA. The CDR3 runs 13 residues. The V and J ends lost 6 bases and 6 bases respectively, with 15 bases between them. As DNA, the CDR3 is TGTGCCAGCAGTACGGCGGGGAGACTCGAGCAGTACTTC. Amino acids: CASSTAGRLEQYF.

The genes are TRBV7-2 and TRBJ2-3; 7 bases line up with TRBD2. The CDR3 consists of 15 residues. CDR1 and CDR2 (germline): SGHTA, FQGNSA. V dropped 7 bases and J dropped 2; count of bases not matched to a gene: 9. The CDR3 bases are TGTGCCAGCACCTTGTGGGGGGGGTCCACAGATACGCAGTATTTT. This translates into CASTLWGGSTDTQYF.